Described below is a single TCR beta chain sequence and its context. What this receptor recognizes is not known. Within one base of it there is no much larger clone, and no base qualities were kept. The sample is drawn from a study of blood T cell repertoires in COVID-19 (dated by TCRdb to about 2020). Background for the entire study: For ImmuneRACE Cohort 3, a participant was defined as recovered based on two consecutive negative NP/OP PCR tests, clearance by a healthcare professional, or resolution of symptoms. Samples from collaborators originated in the United States, Italy and Spain and spanned both the acute and convalescent phases of COVID-19. The material from the prospective study consisted of cDNA or gDNA derived from T cells, B-cell-depleted T cells, or PBMCs. Deeply sampled blood TCRbeta repertoires from subjects exposed to, actively infected with, or recovered from COVID-19 were included in the dataset. The repertoires were released in a freely available public database meant as a resource for research on the immune response to SARS-CoV-2. Samples came from the ongoing ImmuneRACE study (first 160 participants) plus 1,254 subjects from 6 global collaborators. Nearly every sample came with metadata listing a de-identified subject ID, COVID-19 status, age in years and sex. Where available, HLA class I and class II types were taken from metadata supplied by the sample provider and were not determined by assay-based typing. Overall study results and their limits: How much clinical and demographic metadata was included differed by source and by participant, and the metadata was provided uncurated.

TCRbeta CDR3 regions were amplified from genomic DNA using the immunoSEQ Assay, a bias-controlled multiplex PCR. In the source study's methods: The number of nucleated cells in each sample was estimated by amplification of reference gene primers within the assay. To quantify the absolute abundance of each unique TCRbeta CDR3 rearrangement, sequence reads were collapsed and filtered. For each sample, productive Simpson clonality was calculated by taking the square root of Simpson's diversity index across productive rearrangements. TCRdb stores this immuneACCESS table with in-frame sequences only. Part of the clones is absent; in the studies checked, under half of the shortfall reflects unresolved V genes, and no reason is known for the rest. That table supplies the V and J calls and clone size; D and trimming were determined from the DNA. The sample table holds some 160,000 clones, of which around 79% were seen once. The ten most abundant clones make up around 20% of the sample.

Participants in the prospective study were enrolled through a virtual design, were aged roughly 18 to 100 years, and lived in approximately 24 United States geographic areas. In the prospective study, cohorts were assigned on the basis of participant-reported clinical history obtained from a screening survey and a study questionnaire. In the prospective study, mobile phlebotomists collected whole blood, serum and a nasopharyngeal or oropharyngeal swab from each participant. Over a roughly two-month period, participants in the prospective study had the option of providing additional blood draws and questionnaires. Prospective study blood samples were shipped either frozen or at room temperature before DNA extraction. The sequencing sample was made of PBMCs or T cells enriched from blood (not recorded which). The clonotype was recovered from a woman in her 70s in a cohort exposed to, infected with or recovered from COVID-19 (not recorded which).

The DNA is as follows: TGCAGCGTCAACATGTACAATGAGCAGTTCTTC. The resulting protein is CSVNMYNEQFF. This receptor chain uses TRBV29-1 and TRBJ2-1, with the D gene not confidently named. CDR1 and CDR2, looked up from the germline V gene, are SQVTM and ANQGSEA. The CDR3 runs 11 residues from the cysteine to the phenylalanine. This entry keeps only the CDR3 DNA: 33 bases, framed from base 1. V loses 6 bases, J loses 4 bases, and the germline ends lie 7 bases apart.